The 19 T cell receptor beta chains below were found in one sample sequenced in a study of blood T cell repertoires in COVID-19. TCRdb keeps only in-frame clones here, not all; method: immunoSEQ multiplex PCR. The table has over 250,000 clones, 75% to 95% seen once. The sample taken for sequencing was peripheral blood. These receptors all come from a person aged 18 to 29 with COVID-19, enrolled during active disease.

The chain combines TRBV19 with TRBJ2-1, with D tentatively TRBD1 (6 bases). The germline V and J ends were trimmed by 3 bases and 2 bases, with 11 bases remaining between them. The CDR3 totals 15 residues. CDR1 is LNHDA, CDR2 SQIVND, per germline (reference sequence). In nucleotides, the CDR3 is TGTGCCAGTAGTATTTTTGGGACAACCTACAATGAGCAGTTCTTC. It specifies CASSIFGTTYNEQFF.

The chain carries TRBV7-2 and TRBJ2-3; perhaps TRBD2 as D (7 bases). V lost 7 bases, J lost 0 bases, and 17 bases lay in between. Germline V gene sequence: CDR1 SGHTA, CDR2 FQGNSA. This CDR3 contains 16 residues. This chain's CDR3 is CASISGGGGSTDTQYF. CDR3 coding DNA: TGTGCCAGCATCTCCGGAGGGGGAGGGAGCACAGATACGCAGTATTTT.

The genes are TRBV5-1 and TRBJ1-5; no definite D call. The CDR3 contains 13 residues. The V gene's germline CDR1 is SGHRS and CDR2 YFSETQ. Trimming shortened V by 0 bases and J by 5 bases, and 6 bases separated the two germline ends. The CDR3 DNA follows: TGCGCCAGCAGCTTGGACAGTTATCAGCCCCAGCATTTT. Translated, it gives CASSLDSYQPQHF.

This clone was recorded once. This chain links TRBV5-1 with TRBJ2-1; 11 bases agree with TRBD2. The ends lost 4 bases at V and 0 bases at J; junction bases unmatched: 3. Germline loops: CDR1 SGHRS, CDR2 YFSETQ. The CDR3 runs to 16 residues. The CDR3 sequence is CASSLAGGLSYNEQFF. The CDR3 DNA reads TGCGCCAGCAGCCTAGCGGGAGGACTCTCCTACAATGAGCAGTTCTTC.

This chain connects TRBV7-6 to TRBJ1-4; 7 bases are a match to TRBD1. Losses at the gene ends were 0 bases for V and 6 bases for J; bases not matched to a gene: 1. Per the germline V gene, CDR1 is SGHVS and CDR2 is FNYEAQ. CDR3 size: 14 residues. CDR3 loop: CASSLARGDEKLFF. In nucleotides, the CDR3 is TGTGCCAGCAGCTTAGCCAGGGGGGATGAAAAACTGTTTTTT.

The rearrangement uses TRBV11-3 and TRBJ2-5; D is perhaps TRBD2 (5 bases). Trimming shortened V by 5 bases and J by 5 bases, and 18 bases separated the two germline ends. This CDR3 has 15 residues. Germline V gene data show CDR1 as SGHNT and CDR2 as YENEEA. The CDR3 loop reads CASSPGTARMETQYF. The CDR3 DNA is TGTGCCAGCAGCCCGGGAACCGCTAGGATGGAGACCCAGTACTTC. Full variable domain (rest looked up from reference TRBV11-3 and TRBJ2-5): EAGVVQSPRYKIIEKKQPVAFWCNPISGHNTLYWYLQNLGQGPELLIRYENEEAVDDSQLPKDRFSAERLKGVDSTLKIQPAELGDSAVYLCASSPGTARMETQYFGPGTRLLVL.

The chain couples TRBV13 to TRBJ2-7, with 8 bases matching TRBD2. The germline V gene encodes CDR1 PRHDT and CDR2 FYEKMQ (reference sequence). This CDR3 is built from 15 residues. J lost 3 bases, V lost 1 base, and 5 bases had no gene match. CDR3 DNA sequence: TGTGCCAGCAGCTTAGCATCCGGGGGGGACTACGAGCAGTACTTC. It codes for CASSLASGGDYEQYF.

The chain is built from TRBV19 and TRBJ1-5; D is perhaps TRBD1 (5 bases). The CDR3 is 15 amino acids. Germline V gives CDR1 LNHDA, CDR2 SQIVND (reference sequence). Trimming cost V 6 bases and J 5 bases, with 17 bases left between them. DNA of the CDR3: TGTGCCAGTAGCAGGACCTCAGGGCAATATCAGCCCCAGCATTTT. Amino acid sequence: CASSRTSGQYQPQHF.

The chain carries TRBV7-9 and TRBJ2-7; D remains unclear. V was pared by 2 bases and J by 6 bases, with 11 bases between. The CDR3 runs to 13 residues. CDR1 SEHNR and CDR2 FQNEAQ come from the germline V gene (reference sequence). The CDR3 spells CASSLPRQPEQYF. The CDR3, as DNA: TGTGCCAGCAGCTTACCCCGACAACCCGAGCAGTACTTC.

This rearrangement joins TRBV4-2 to TRBJ2-6; 7 bases are a match to TRBD1. This CDR3 has 16 amino acids. Looked up from germline, CDR1 is LGHNA and CDR2 is YNFKEQ. V trimming: 1 base; J trimming: 0 bases; junction bases outside the gene matches: 0. CDR3 coding DNA: TGTGCCAGCAGCCAAGCAGGGGGCTCTGGGGCCAACGTCCTGACTTTC. Protein: CASSQAGGSGANVLTF.

This clone was found once. The junction differs from germline at one of its ends, possibly a read error. The CDR3 bases are TGTGCCAGCAGGGAAGTATACAATCAGCCCCAGCATTTT. Translating it yields CASREVYNQPQHF. V and J are TRBV6-1 and TRBJ1-5; D gene unclear. This CDR3 has 13 residues. The germline V gene has CDR1 MNHNS and CDR2 SASEGT.

The chain links TRBV4-3 to TRBJ2-2; 10 nucleotides match TRBD1. The CDR3 loop spans 20 amino acids. The V and J ends lost 0 bases and 7 bases, in that order; junction bases with no gene match: 17. Germline CDR1 is LGHNA and CDR2 is YSLEER. CDR3 sequence: CASSQDRGQGSSGVHGELFF. The CDR3 DNA reads as TGCGCCAGCAGCCAAGATCGGGGACAGGGGAGTAGCGGGGTACACGGGGAGCTGTTTTTT.

The V gene is TRBV27, the J gene TRBJ2-7; 7 bases match TRBD1. V shed 0 bases and J 3 bases; nucleotides not matched to a gene: 5. Germline-derived CDR1 and CDR2 are MNHEY and SMNVEV (reference sequence). The CDR3 runs 15 residues. CDR3 protein: CASSLSQGPLYEQYF. The CDR3 nucleotides read TGTGCCAGCAGTTTATCACAGGGGCCTCTCTACGAGCAGTACTTC.

This sequence joins TRBV3-1 (or the pseudogene TRBV3-2) and TRBJ2-3; tentative D call: TRBD2 (5 bases). From germline, CDR1 is LGHDT and CDR2 YNNKEL (reference sequence). The CDR3 is made up of 17 amino acids. Trimming pared 3 bases from V and 0 bases from J, leaving 16 bases between. In nucleotides, the CDR3 is TGTGCCAGCAGCCACGGGCTAGCCCTACCTAGCACAGATACGCAGTATTTT. Translation: CASSHGLALPSTDTQYF.

V usage is TRBV7-8 and J usage is TRBJ1-2; TRBD1 might be the D (5 bases). Germline values: CDR1 SGHVS, CDR2 FQNEAQ. The length of the CDR3 is 14 residues. V was cut by 3 bases and J by 3 bases, with 11 bases left in between. The CDR3 region is CASSFGGSDYGYTF. The DNA of the CDR3 is TGTGCCAGCAGCTTCGGGGGGAGCGACTATGGCTACACCTTC.

The gene calls are TRBV9 and TRBJ1-6; a possible D gene is TRBD1 (5 bases). The CDR3 has 15 residues. Per the germline V gene, CDR1 is SGDLS and CDR2 is YYNGEE. V lost 3 bases and J 9 bases, leaving 16 bases between the germline ends. The CDR3 spells CASSAQGLRGSPLHF. In DNA, the CDR3 is TGTGCCAGCAGCGCCCAGGGACTGAGGGGTTCACCCCTCCACTTT.

The chain has TRBV28 and TRBJ1-2; 7 nucleotides match TRBD1. The CDR3 covers 15 residues. Germline V gene sequence: CDR1 MDHEN, CDR2 SYDVKM. V was clipped by 5 bases and J by 6 bases; unmatched bases: 12. The DNA of the CDR3 is TGTGCCAGCAGTCCCCTTGGGGACAGCTGGCATGGCTACACCTTC. This gives the protein CASSPLGDSWHGYTF.

This clone was seen a single time. V is TRBV10-3 and J is TRBJ2-1; TRBD2 is a possible D gene (6 bases). Germline lookup yields CDR1 ENHRY and CDR2 SYGVKD. V lost 10 bases and J 1 base, leaving 14 bases between the germline ends. This CDR3 comprises 14 residues. CDR3: CATQGGGSYNEQFF. In nucleotides, the CDR3 is TGTGCCACCCAGGGAGGCGGGTCCTACAATGAGCAGTTCTTC.

This rearrangement joins TRBV7-9 to TRBJ1-3; D remains unclear. V lost 5 bases to trimming and J lost 0 bases, with 17 bases between them. CDR1 is SEHNR, CDR2 FQNEAQ, per germline (reference sequence). The CDR3 contains 17 residues. CDR3 nucleotides: TGTGCCAGCAGCCCGTCGCTACGGTCGCGCTCTGGAAACACCATATATTTT. Amino acid sequence: CASSPSLRSRSGNTIYF.